A single T cell receptor beta chain is shown here with its context. What it recognizes is unknown. Only in-frame clones appear in the TCRdb table, and some are missing; sequencing was by immunoSEQ multiplex PCR. The sample has about 68,000 clones, around 68% seen once. The sample comes from a study of cytotoxic CD8 clonotypes in ibrutinib-treated CLL. At the level of the study: Median treatment time before response sampling was 12 months, range 6 to 36. Productive templates averaged approximately 260,000 per sample, and productive rearrangements around 92,000.

General study points: Public clonotypes (which were uncommon) either contracted or remained stable on treatment. Baseline levels of clonality went above those of age-matched healthy donors and moved with circulating CD8+ T-cell counts.

This CDR3 has 14 amino acids. Germline V gene lookup returns CDR1 GTSNPN and CDR2 SVGIG (reference sequence). V lost 0 bases to trimming and J lost 4 bases, with 12 bases between them. This sequence was found in a human donor with chronic lymphocytic leukemia. The sample in question was PBMCs, obtained after 12 months of ibrutinib treatment. V usage is TRBV30 and J usage is TRBJ1-1; D is unclear. The CDR3 loop is CAWSVLGRGTEAFF. In nucleotides, the CDR3 is TGTGCCTGGAGTGTACTCGGACGGGGCACTGAAGCTTTCTTT.